This T cell receptor beta chain comes out of a study of a mutant IDH1 vaccine in newly diagnosed glioma. This clone showed up just once. As to time point: baseline, week 1 (first vaccination visit). Treatment reported: pre-vaccination baseline after standard-of-care therapy. Germline CDR1 and CDR2: SEHNR and FQNEAQ (reference sequence). The CDR3 runs to 15 residues. The V end was cut by 5 bases, the J end by 0 bases, with 14 bases between. TCRdb keeps only in-frame clones here, not all; method: immunoSEQ multiplex PCR. The profile shows 30,000 to 40,000 clones, roughly three quarters of them singletons.

The rearrangement links TRBV7-9 to TRBJ2-7; no firm D call. This clonotype originated in a man aged 35 to 55 with glioma. Some clones in this sample may be carry-over from other donors' samples. This specimen consisted of PBMCs, obtained from a glioma patient treated with radiotherapy, temozolomide or both. This CDR3 reads CASSRGPVASYEQYF. The CDR3 DNA is TGTGCCAGCAGCCGTGGGCCGGTAGCCTCCTACGAGCAGTACTTC.